This T cell receptor (beta chain) came from a study of T cells in Graves' hyperthyroidism and ophthalmopathy. CDR1 is LGHDT and CDR2 is YNNKEL in the germline V gene (reference sequence). Losses at the gene ends were 1 base for V and 6 bases for J; bases not matched to a gene: 3. CDR3 length: 15 residues. What was amplified from RNA transcripts were TCR beta CDR3 regions. The HTBI primer set was used in a first-round RT-PCR of the TCR CDR3. TCRdb processed the multiplex PCR reads anew with MiXCR; each CDR3 protein has one entry. This repertoire shows about 710,000 distinct CDR3 sequences, over 15% found once; its top ten account for around 7.7%. This clonotype was recorded at least ten times.

Sequencing was carried out using blood. The TCR originated in a man younger than 35 with Graves' hyperthyroidism. The genes are TRBV3-1 and TRBJ2-7, with 13 bases that match TRBD2. The CDR3 sequence: CASSQGLAGGGEQYF. In DNA, the CDR3 is TGTGCCAGCAGCCAAGGACTAGCGGGAGGTGGCGAGCAGTACTTC.